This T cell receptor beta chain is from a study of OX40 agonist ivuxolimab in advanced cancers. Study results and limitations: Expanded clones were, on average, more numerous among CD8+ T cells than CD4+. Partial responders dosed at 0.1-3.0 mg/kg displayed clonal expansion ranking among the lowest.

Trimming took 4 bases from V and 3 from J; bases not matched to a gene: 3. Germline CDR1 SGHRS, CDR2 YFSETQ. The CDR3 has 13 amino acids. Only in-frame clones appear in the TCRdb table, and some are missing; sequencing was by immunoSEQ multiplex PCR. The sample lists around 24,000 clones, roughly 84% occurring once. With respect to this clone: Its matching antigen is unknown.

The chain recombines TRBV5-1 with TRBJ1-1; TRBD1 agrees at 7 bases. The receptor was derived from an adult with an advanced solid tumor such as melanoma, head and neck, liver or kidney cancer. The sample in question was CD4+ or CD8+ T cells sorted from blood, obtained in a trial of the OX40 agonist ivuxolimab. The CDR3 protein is CASSPQGDTEAFF. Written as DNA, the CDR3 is TGCGCCAGCAGCCCCCAGGGGGACACTGAAGCTTTCTTT.